Shown below are 25 T cell receptor beta chains from a single sample sequenced in a study of blood T cell repertoires in COVID-19. Profiled with immunoSEQ multiplex PCR; TCRdb holds only in-frame clones, not every one. The top ten clones hold 5.5% to 7.5% of a sample with over 200,000 clones, around 84% of them seen once. Material: PBMCs or T cells enriched from blood (not recorded which). The source is a woman in her 40s who had recovered from COVID-19.

The chain has TRBV18 and TRBJ1-1; 10 bases match TRBD1. J was trimmed by 2 bases and V by 4 bases; bases with no gene match: 4. Per the germline V gene, CDR1 is KGHSH and CDR2 is LQKENI. This CDR3 contains 15 residues. The DNA for the CDR3 is TGTGCCAGCTCACGGGGACAGGGGACAAACACTGAAGCTTTCTTT. As protein: CASSRGQGTNTEAFF.

V gene TRBV19 combines with J gene TRBJ1-2; D is possibly TRBD1 (6 bases). The V end was cut by 3 bases, the J end by 6 bases, with 11 bases between. This CDR3 comprises 13 residues. Germline V gives CDR1 LNHDA, CDR2 SQIVND (reference sequence). The CDR3 bases are TGTGCCAGTAGTATTCTGGCAGGGGATGGCTACACCTTC. Protein sequence: CASSILAGDGYTF.

This chain joins TRBV12-3 or TRBV12-4 and TRBJ1-6; D not resolved. The CDR3 runs to 13 residues. The V end was cut by 6 bases, the J end by 7 bases, with 10 bases between. This CDR3 is CASRAAGNSPLHF. DNA of the CDR3: TGTGCCAGCAGGGCGGCGGGCAATTCACCCCTCCACTTT.

This chain uses TRBV21-1 with TRBJ2-3; TRBD2 is the table's D call, not checked against the DNA. TRBV21-1 is tagged as a pseudogene. The CDR3 is 13 amino acids. As DNA, the CDR3 is TGTGCCATATCGACTACAACCACAGATACGCAGTATTTT. Translation: CAISTTTTDTQYF.

The chain is built from TRBV18 and TRBJ2-2; no clear D gene. V gave up 4 bases and J gave up 1 base, with 7 bases separating them. CDR3 length equals 14 residues. CDR1 is KGHSH and CDR2 is LQKENI in the germline V gene. CDR3 loop: CASSHLVNTGELFF. CDR3 DNA sequence: TGTGCCAGCTCACACCTAGTGAACACCGGGGAGCTGTTTTTT.

The CDR3 region is CASSERTSATDTQYF. The CDR3 DNA reads as TGCGCCAGCAGCGAAAGGACTAGCGCCACAGATACGCAGTATTTT. The V gene is TRBV5-1, the J gene TRBJ2-3; TRBD2 matches 9 bases. The germline V gene encodes CDR1 SGHRS and CDR2 YFSETQ. CDR3 length equals 15 residues. Germline trimming cut 4 bases from V and 2 bases from J; bases unmatched to any gene: 5.

The CDR3 sequence is CASSQTPGQEKFAGANVLTF. The CDR3 DNA sequence: TGTGCCAGCAGCCAGACTCCGGGACAGGAAAAATTCGCTGGGGCCAACGTCCTGACTTTC. V usage is TRBV3-1 (or the pseudogene TRBV3-2) and J usage is TRBJ2-6; 8 nucleotides agree with TRBD1. The CDR3 spans 20 residues. J gave up 2 bases and V 3 bases, and 15 bases lay outside the gene matches. Germline CDR1 and CDR2: LGHDT and YNNKEL (reference sequence).

This sequence joins TRBV10-3 and TRBJ2-2; D possibly corresponds to TRBD2 (5 bases). The CDR3 consists of 15 residues. V shed 0 bases and J shed 5 bases, with 10 bases lying between them. Germline CDR1 ENHRY, CDR2 SYGVKD. The CDR3 DNA reads TGTGCCATCAGTGAGTCGAGGGCTACAACCGGGGAGCTGTTTTTT. This gives the protein CAISESRATTGELFF.

This clone appeared a single time. The chain is built from TRBV5-1 and TRBJ2-7, with unresolved D. This CDR3 has 16 amino acids. Trimming pared 1 base from V and 3 bases from J, leaving 17 bases between. Germline CDR1 reads SGHRS; CDR2 reads YFSETQ. The CDR3 nucleotides are TGCGCCAGCAGCTTGTACCTTAGTACGCTCCACTACGAGCAGTACTTC. Its protein is CASSLYLSTLHYEQYF. The complete variable domain, with remaining parts taken from reference TRBV5-1 and TRBJ2-7, reads KAGVTQTPRYLIKTRGQQVTLSCSPISGHRSVSWYQQTPGQGLQFLFEYFSETQRNKGNFPGRFSGRQFSNSRSEMNVSTLELGDSALYLCASSLYLSTLHYEQYFGPGTRLTVT.

The genes are TRBV30 and TRBJ2-7; 7 bases align to TRBD1. CDR3 length: 13 residues. V trimming: 2 bases; J trimming: 3 bases; junction bases outside the gene matches: 4. CDR1 GTSNPN and CDR2 SVGIG come from the germline V gene (reference sequence). In nucleotides, the CDR3 is TGTGCCTGGAGTTTTGGACAGGACTACGAGCAGTACTTC. It encodes CAWSFGQDYEQYF.

This clone has a single count. The chain employs TRBV30 and TRBJ2-5; D gene unclear. V was pared by 3 bases and J by 2 bases, with 10 bases between. CDR1 and CDR2 from the germline V gene are GTSNPN and SVGIG (reference sequence). The CDR3 has 13 amino acids. CDR3 nucleotides: TGTGCCTGGAGCCGACAACAACAAGAGACCCAGTACTTC. Amino acids: CAWSRQQQETQYF.

The V call is TRBV7-9, the J call TRBJ1-1, with D perhaps matching TRBD1 (5 bases). The CDR3 covers 13 residues. Germline CDR1 SEHNR, CDR2 FQNEAQ (reference sequence). The V end was cut by 4 bases, the J end by 5 bases, with 11 bases between. In DNA, the CDR3 is TGTGCCAGCAGCTCGGAGGGGTGGACTGAAGCTTTCTTT. Translation: CASSSEGWTEAFF.

This clone has just one count. The CDR3 sequence is CASSTTSATNEKLFF. The CDR3 coding sequence is TGTGCCAGTAGCACTACTTCCGCAACTAATGAAAAACTGTTTTTT. The genes are TRBV19 and TRBJ1-4, with D hard to call. The germline CDR1 and CDR2 sequences are LNHDA and SQIVND (reference sequence). Trimming took 6 bases from V and 0 from J, leaving 11 bases between them. The CDR3 runs to 15 residues.

The chain links TRBV5-4 to TRBJ1-2, with 10 positions matching TRBD1. Germline CDR1 reads SGHNT; CDR2 reads YYREEE (reference sequence). With V trimmed by 4 bases and J by 5 bases, 2 bases remained unmatched. The CDR3 totals 13 residues. In nucleotides, the CDR3 is TGTGCCAGCAGCGGGGGACAGGGGTATGGCTACACCTTC. As protein: CASSGGQGYGYTF. Variable domain in full (rest from reference TRBV5-4 and TRBJ1-2): ETGVTQSPTHLIKTRGQQVTLRCSSQSGHNTVSWYQQALGQGPQFIFQYYREEENGRGNFPPRFSGLQFPNYSSELNVNALELDDSALYLCASSGGQGYGYTFGSGTRLTVV.

The chain joins TRBV12-3 or TRBV12-4 to TRBJ2-5, with 8 positions matching TRBD1. This CDR3 spans 13 amino acids. V was pared by 4 bases and J by 7 bases, with 5 bases of the junction left unmatched. Here the CDR3 DNA reads TGTGCCAGCAGTTCCGGACAGGGAGGGACCCAGTACTTC. It is translated as CASSSGQGGTQYF.

There are a few counts of this clone. The rearrangement joins TRBV28 to TRBJ1-5; 8 positions agree with TRBD1. This CDR3 region has 14 residues. The germline CDR1 and CDR2 sequences are MDHEN and SYDVKM. V shed 10 bases and J 5 bases; nucleotides not matched to a gene: 10. The CDR3 DNA is TGTGCCACACGAAAAGGGACAGGCTATCAGCCCCAGCATTTT. Protein product: CATRKGTGYQPQHF.

The genes are TRBV2 and TRBJ2-7; D is perhaps TRBD2 (6 bases). CDR3 length equals 13 residues. Germline CDR1 reads SNHLY; CDR2 reads FYNNEI. Between the trimmed V and J ends, which lost 6 bases and 3 bases, there was a span of 12 bases. In nucleotides, the CDR3 is TGTGCCAGCAGGGGACTGACTGGCTACGAGCAGTACGTC. The encoded protein is CASRGLTGYEQYV.

The chain combines TRBV29-1 with TRBJ1-1; 7 nucleotides align to TRBD1. CDR1 and CDR2 from the germline V gene are SQVTM and ANQGSEA. The CDR3 runs 13 residues. The trim removed 7 bases at V and 3 bases at J, leaving 8 bases unmatched. The chain's CDR3 is CSATQGGYTEAFF. The CDR3 DNA reads TGCAGCGCCACGCAGGGGGGATACACTGAAGCTTTCTTT.

The chain joins TRBV7-2 to TRBJ2-3; TRBD2 aligns across 8 bases. The CDR3 is made up of 15 amino acids. In germline, CDR1 is SGHTA, CDR2 FQGNSA. Trimming at V came to 2 bases and at J to 6 bases, leaving 7 bases not matched to a gene. CDR3 DNA: TGTGCCAGCAGCTTATCAAGCGGGAGATGGGATACGCAGTATTTT. Translated, it gives CASSLSSGRWDTQYF.

CDR3 coding DNA: TGTGCCAGCGCCCAGATGGACACTGAAGCTTTCTTT. Its translation: CASAQMDTEAFF. The chain uses TRBV28 and TRBJ1-1; D is ambiguous. This CDR3 has 12 amino acids. Germline CDR1 reads MDHEN; CDR2 reads SYDVKM. Deletions cut 8 bases from V and 3 bases from J, with 10 bases between.

The chain recombines TRBV5-1 with TRBJ2-7; 7 bases agree with TRBD2. This CDR3 is built from 14 residues. CDR1 is SGHRS, CDR2 YFSETQ, per germline. The J segment lost 5 bases and the V segment lost 5 bases, leaving 10 bases of the junction unmatched. For the CDR3, the DNA is TGCGCCAGCAGATCCGCGGGAGTTAGGAACGAGCAGTACGTC. As protein: CASRSAGVRNEQYV.

The genes are TRBV28 and TRBJ1-5; no firm D call. V was trimmed by 2 bases and J by 5 bases, leaving 13 bases between them. This CDR3 is 15 amino acids long. Per the germline V gene, CDR1 is MDHEN and CDR2 is SYDVKM. CDR3 sequence (DNA): TGTGCCAGCAGTTTAACCAGCAGAGGCGATCAGCCCCAGCATTTT. Protein sequence: CASSLTSRGDQPQHF.

This clone was observed a handful of times. The chain has TRBV10-3 and TRBJ1-5; D gene uncertain. CDR1 and CDR2 (germline): ENHRY, SYGVKD. CDR3 length: 14 residues. V lost 6 bases to trimming and J lost 3 bases, with 12 bases between them. This CDR3 reads CAIRAYGDNQPQHF. CDR3 in DNA: TGTGCCATCAGGGCGTACGGGGACAATCAGCCCCAGCATTTT.

The chain recombines TRBV9 with TRBJ1-3, with D possibly matching TRBD1 (6 bases). V lost 1 base and J lost 4, with 9 bases in between. This CDR3 has 14 amino acids. From germline, CDR1 is SGDLS and CDR2 YYNGEE. This CDR3 reads CASSVPGTGNTIYF. The CDR3 nucleotides read TGTGCCAGCAGCGTACCCGGGACAGGAAACACCATATATTTT.

The chain uses TRBV3-1 (or the pseudogene TRBV3-2) and TRBJ1-2; no definite D call. Trimming took 0 bases from V and 4 from J, leaving 9 bases between them. CDR3 size: 14 residues. Germline CDR1 LGHDT, CDR2 YNNKEL (reference sequence). In DNA, the CDR3 is TGTGCCAGCAGCCAAGACACAGTGGCCTATGGCTACACCTTC. Residues: CASSQDTVAYGYTF.